The present T cell receptor beta chain was sequenced within a study of cytomegalovirus exposure and HLA in healthy donors (dated 2017 in TCRdb). For the wider study: An earlier analysis of 587 of the donors reported 276 Gb of sequence data and 117 million unique TCR beta sequences obtained from about 180 million T cells. An early release that covered some 630 HLA-typed donors contained about 300 gigabases of sequencing data and tens of millions of unique TCR sequences. Among the approximately 420 genotyped donors, about 83% belonged to the genetic ancestry cluster associated with self-reported Caucasian donors. The study was designed to test whether signatures of past pathogen exposure could be identified by cataloging public T cell receptors. The study profiled the T cell repertoires of about 720 subjects by immunosequencing and related them to cytomegalovirus serostatus. Besides the first cohort of more than 650 subjects, a separate validation cohort made up of 120 or so different subjects was used. To predict cytomegalovirus infection status, the study brought together high-throughput TCR immunosequencing, statistical association of individual TCRs with disease status, and machine learning. To study patterns of TCR occurrence, a later analysis re-analyzed previously published TCR beta repertoires from more than 550 donors and added high-resolution HLA genotyping. Rather than drawing on any new phenotypic data, the later analysis identified candidate immune exposures from TCR beta sequences and the way those sequences occurred across donors. In an earlier analysis of a few hundred of the donors, high-throughput TCR beta sequencing was used to judge whether each TCR beta V gene segment behaved as functional or pseudogenic. Alongside the repertoire data, information on donor age, sex, ethnicity and CMV serostatus was compiled. Genome-wide SNP genotypes for about 60% of the roughly 700 donors were used in a later genetic analysis, which treated that subset as a discovery cohort. All discovery cohort repertoires had been generated on a single sequencing platform. Both class I and class II loci were covered by HLA typing, at four-digit resolution. Typing coverage varied by locus: roughly 620-630 donors for A, B, C, DRB1 and DQB1; more than 500 for DQA1; 600 to 610 for DPA1; roughly 470 for DPB1. Roughly five DR-DQ haplotypes were handled as single units for association and clustering because linkage in the cohort was strong. Among some 400 genotyped donors of the cohort, an average of approximately 240,000 unique TCR beta nucleotide sequences were sequenced per donor, around a sixth of them non-productive. Broader findings and caveats from the paper: In an earlier analysis of more than 500 of the donors, most TCR beta V segments appeared in productive rearrangements about 87% or about 30% of the time, broadly matching IMGT annotations. While some public TCRs were present in many individuals, most TCR sequences turned up only very rarely across donors. A total of fewer than 200 TCR beta chains were listed by the study as associated with cytomegalovirus. When HLA alleles, especially DR and DQ, strongly co-occurred, attributing TCR associations to individual alleles was difficult. In a later genetic analysis, a missense DCLRE1C variant was associated with V-gene and J-gene trimming of TCR beta chains, and the association was replicated in an independent cohort. Linkage disequilibrium might explain the correlated functional status among segregating V segments, but an unknown experimental factor could not be ruled out. According to a later genetic analysis, donors in an Asian-associated ancestry cluster had fewer N-insertions in productive TCRs than the approximately 700-donor mean. Three of the identified cytomegalovirus-associated TCR beta chains were confirmed in vitro to be specific for cytomegalovirus antigens. The authors suggested that the approach could potentially be extended to other disease states and immunological phenotypes. Because counts were too low, roughly 18 rarely observed V segments, including chromosome 9 orphons, were left out of the earlier analysis of about 620 of the donors. In a later analysis, most CMV-associated TCR beta chains were found to appear HLA-restricted, with HLA associations seemingly driven largely by CMV exposure. In a later analysis, the rate of TCR association differed among HLA loci, with DRB1 alleles having the most associated TCRs and HLA-C alleles having the fewest. Some IMGT-functional V segments, including TRBV6-2 and TRBV6-3, could not be distinguished by the 87-base-pair reads and were therefore excluded. HLA typing was unavailable for some donors at each locus, so association tests used only the typed subset. The cohort was sequenced for TCR beta chains only, and without alpha or paired-chain data the features that could be detected were limited. A later analysis found that HLA-associated TCR beta chains were more clonally expanded and had lower generation probabilities than equally common non-associated chains. The presence/absence analyses assumed that sequencing depth was roughly uniform across donors, and that assumption may not be true. A group of highly shared sequence variants was considered likely to be a technical artifact of the sequencing pipeline. A further reported finding was that TCR beta sequences accurately predicted the HLA-A and HLA-B alleles for most subjects in the first cohort. In both the original and validation cohorts, the classifier was reported to diagnose cytomegalovirus status with high specificity and sensitivity. Several of the top co-occurrence clusters appeared to be linked to parvovirus B19, influenza, CMV and Epstein-Barr virus, according to a later analysis. A later analysis associated 16,951 TCR beta sequences with specific HLA alleles at a false discovery rate of 0.05. For the cohort, immune exposure information was limited to CMV serostatus.

In total, 630 or so healthy bone marrow donors made up the cohort. At the time of sampling, all cohort members were nominally healthy, though unrecorded immune exposures were likely present. The donor was CMV seropositive and belonged to the group of 250 to 300 seropositive cohort members. A peripheral blood sample was provided by each donor, and peripheral blood mononuclear cells were used for TCR beta sequencing. The Qiagen DNeasy Blood Extraction Kit was used to extract genomic DNA from the blood cell samples. Comment on this clone: Its antigen remains undetermined. Per-base quality was not reported, and no clone a single base away is much larger than it.

The library was generated by the immunoSEQ multiplex PCR assay. For the multiplex PCR, a mixture combining 60 forward primers for TCR Vbeta segments and 13 reverse primers for TCR Jbeta segments was used. Amplification of the CDR3 region of rearranged TCR beta genes was performed with a multiplex PCR assay on genomic DNA. On the Illumina HiSeq System, the amplified TCR beta libraries were sequenced as 87-base-pair reads. Under the source paper's analysis protocol: Across the 670 or so repertoires, a later analysis counted 80 million or so unique TCR beta chains, 9.5 million to 12 million of which were shared by at least two donors. Raw reads were error-corrected and collapsed into unique sequences by a nearest-neighbor algorithm in which closely related sequences were merged to remove PCR and sequencing errors. V, D and J gene segments were assigned by aligning CDR3 sequences to IMGT reference sequences. For a sequence to be retained, a match of at least six nucleotides to both a V gene segment and a J gene segment was required. A rearrangement counted as productive if the CDR3 had no stop codons and remained in frame with V and J, and every other rearrangement counted as non-productive. CDR3 was defined according to IMGT convention as the region running from the second conserved V-encoded cysteine to the conserved J-encoded phenylalanine. Sequences without an unambiguous match to a single V gene segment were excluded from the earlier analysis of almost 600 of the donors. In an earlier analysis of 450 to 750 of the donors, a V segment was called functional when productive rearrangements were above 56.7%, and segregating when the standard deviation between donors exceeded 5%. A statistical classification framework was built to diagnose cytomegalovirus status from the catalog of TCR beta chain sequences. A later analysis assigned V and J genes by comparing TCR nucleotide sequences with IMGT/GENE-DB human TR gene sequences. Using the TCRdist pipeline, a later analysis assigned CDR3 sequences along with most-parsimonious VDJ recombination scenarios. In a later analysis, each TCR beta chain was defined by its CDR3 amino acid sequence together with its V-gene family, and reads without a unique V-gene family were excluded. A later analysis removed nearly 600 highly shared, low-generation-probability nucleotide sequences to deal with suspected cross-contamination and a sequencing artifact. For each public chain, a later analysis derived a clonal expansion index from normalized ranks of inferred template counts within each repertoire. In a later analysis, generation probabilities were computed using a VDJ recombination model fitted to out-of-frame rearrangements, and the results were checked against IGoR. In a later analysis, TCR-TCR, TCR-HLA and TCR-CMV co-occurrence was scored with hypergeometric tests, and a repertoire-size bias correction was applied to TCR pairs. In a later analysis, false discovery rates were estimated by permuting HLA or CMV assignments 20 times. In a later analysis, co-occurring TCRs were grouped with DBSCAN, and TCRdist sequence similarity was added when clustering was performed within HLA-allele-positive subsets. For co-occurrence clustering, repertoires with fewer than 30,000 or more than 120,000 public chains were excluded, along with a handful of repertoires with anomalous nucleotide sharing. As stored in TCRdb, this immuneACCESS dataset retains in-frame rearrangements with V and J assigned. A fraction of the clones does not appear; measured against another copy, unresolved V genes explain less than half of the discrepancy, and the remainder lacks a known reason. V, J and clone size derive from that table, while D and trimming were established from the DNA sequence. The sample contains about 200,000 clones, around three quarters of them found a single time. Jointly, the top ten make up approximately 4% of the sample.

The CDR3 runs 15 residues from the cysteine to the phenylalanine. The DNA shown is the 45-base CDR3, in frame from base 1. CDR1 is given as LNHDA and CDR2 as SQIVND, both from the germline V gene (reference sequence). V and J are truncated by 7 bases and 7 bases respectively, leaving an intervening sequence of 20 bases. This receptor was identified in a woman aged 25 to 39 in good health and CMV-seropositive. Sequencing was carried out using PBMCs. The chain employs TRBV19 and TRBJ1-5; the D gene remains uncertain. The sequence in DNA is TGTGCCAGTAAGATTATGGGAGACCGCAGACAGCCCCAGCATTTT. It specifies CASKIMGDRRQPQHF.